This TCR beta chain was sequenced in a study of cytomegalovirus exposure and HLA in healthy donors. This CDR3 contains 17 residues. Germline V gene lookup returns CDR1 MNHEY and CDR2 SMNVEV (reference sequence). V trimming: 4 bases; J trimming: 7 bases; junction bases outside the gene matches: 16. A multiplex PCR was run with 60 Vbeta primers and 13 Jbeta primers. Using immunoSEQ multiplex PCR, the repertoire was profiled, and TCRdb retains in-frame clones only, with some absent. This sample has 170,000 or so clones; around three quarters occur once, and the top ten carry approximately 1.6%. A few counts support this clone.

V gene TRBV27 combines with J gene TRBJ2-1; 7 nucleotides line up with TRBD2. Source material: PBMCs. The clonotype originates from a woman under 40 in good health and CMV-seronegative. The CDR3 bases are TGTGCCAGCAGTTCCCGGACTAGTACGGTTCTGTTGAATGAGCAGTTCTTC. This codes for CASSSRTSTVLLNEQFF.